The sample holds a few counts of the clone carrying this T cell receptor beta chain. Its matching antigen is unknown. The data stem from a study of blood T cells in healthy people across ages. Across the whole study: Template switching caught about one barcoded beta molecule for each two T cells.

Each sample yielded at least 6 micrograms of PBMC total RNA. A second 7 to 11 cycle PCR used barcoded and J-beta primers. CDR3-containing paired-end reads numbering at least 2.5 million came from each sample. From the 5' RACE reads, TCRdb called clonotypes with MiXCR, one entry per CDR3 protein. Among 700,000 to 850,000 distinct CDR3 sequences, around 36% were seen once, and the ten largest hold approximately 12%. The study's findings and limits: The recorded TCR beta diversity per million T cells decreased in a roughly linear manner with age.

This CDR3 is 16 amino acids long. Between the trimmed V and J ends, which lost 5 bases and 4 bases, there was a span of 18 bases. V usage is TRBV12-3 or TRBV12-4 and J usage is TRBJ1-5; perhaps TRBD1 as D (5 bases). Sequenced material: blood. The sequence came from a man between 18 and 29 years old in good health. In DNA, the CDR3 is TGTGCCAGCAGTCCCTCACCGACGGGGGGTAATCAGCCCCAGCATTTT. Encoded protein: CASSPSPTGGNQPQHF.